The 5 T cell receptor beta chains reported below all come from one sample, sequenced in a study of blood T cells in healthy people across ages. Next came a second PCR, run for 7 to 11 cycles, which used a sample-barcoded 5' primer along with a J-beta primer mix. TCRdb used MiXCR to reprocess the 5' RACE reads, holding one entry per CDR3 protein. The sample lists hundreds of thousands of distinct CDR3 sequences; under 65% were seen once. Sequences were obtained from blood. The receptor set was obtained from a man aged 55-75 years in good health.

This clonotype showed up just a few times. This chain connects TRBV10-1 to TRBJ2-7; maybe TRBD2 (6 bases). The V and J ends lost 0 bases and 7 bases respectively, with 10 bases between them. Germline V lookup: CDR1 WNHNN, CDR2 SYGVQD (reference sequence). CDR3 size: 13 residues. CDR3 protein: CASSESYSGEQYF. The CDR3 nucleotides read TGCGCCAGCAGTGAGTCGTACAGCGGGGAGCAGTACTTC.

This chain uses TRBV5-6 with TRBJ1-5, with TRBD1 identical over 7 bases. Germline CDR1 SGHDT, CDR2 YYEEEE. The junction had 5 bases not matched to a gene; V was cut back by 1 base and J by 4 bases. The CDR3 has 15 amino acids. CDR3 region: CASSLNRGWNQPQHF. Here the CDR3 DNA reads TGTGCCAGCAGCTTGAACAGGGGATGGAATCAGCCCCAGCATTTT. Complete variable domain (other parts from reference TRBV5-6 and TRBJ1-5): DAGVTQSPTHLIKTRGQQVTLRCSPKSGHDTVSWYQQALGQGPQFIFQYYEEEERQRGNFPDRFSGHQFPNYSSELNVNALLLGDSALYLCASSLNRGWNQPQHFGDGTRLSIL.

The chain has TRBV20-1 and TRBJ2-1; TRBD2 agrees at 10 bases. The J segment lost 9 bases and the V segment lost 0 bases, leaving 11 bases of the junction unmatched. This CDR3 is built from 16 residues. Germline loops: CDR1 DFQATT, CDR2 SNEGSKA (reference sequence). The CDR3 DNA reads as TGCAGTGCTAGAGATGGGGCGCTAGCGGGGGAGAGTGAGCAGTTCTTC. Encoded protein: CSARDGALAGESEQFF.

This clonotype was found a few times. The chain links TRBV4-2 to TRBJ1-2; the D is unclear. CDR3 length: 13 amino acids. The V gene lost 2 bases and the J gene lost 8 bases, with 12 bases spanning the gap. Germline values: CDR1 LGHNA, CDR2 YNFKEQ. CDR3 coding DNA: TGTGCCAGCAGCCAACGGAGAGCGGAAGGCTACACCTTC. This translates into CASSQRRAEGYTF.

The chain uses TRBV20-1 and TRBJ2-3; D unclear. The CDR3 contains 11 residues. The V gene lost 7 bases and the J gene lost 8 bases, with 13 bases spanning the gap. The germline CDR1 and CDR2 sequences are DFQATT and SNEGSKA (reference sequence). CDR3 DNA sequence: TGCAGTGGGGTAGCCGGGCGTACGCAGTATTTT. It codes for CSGVAGRTQYF.